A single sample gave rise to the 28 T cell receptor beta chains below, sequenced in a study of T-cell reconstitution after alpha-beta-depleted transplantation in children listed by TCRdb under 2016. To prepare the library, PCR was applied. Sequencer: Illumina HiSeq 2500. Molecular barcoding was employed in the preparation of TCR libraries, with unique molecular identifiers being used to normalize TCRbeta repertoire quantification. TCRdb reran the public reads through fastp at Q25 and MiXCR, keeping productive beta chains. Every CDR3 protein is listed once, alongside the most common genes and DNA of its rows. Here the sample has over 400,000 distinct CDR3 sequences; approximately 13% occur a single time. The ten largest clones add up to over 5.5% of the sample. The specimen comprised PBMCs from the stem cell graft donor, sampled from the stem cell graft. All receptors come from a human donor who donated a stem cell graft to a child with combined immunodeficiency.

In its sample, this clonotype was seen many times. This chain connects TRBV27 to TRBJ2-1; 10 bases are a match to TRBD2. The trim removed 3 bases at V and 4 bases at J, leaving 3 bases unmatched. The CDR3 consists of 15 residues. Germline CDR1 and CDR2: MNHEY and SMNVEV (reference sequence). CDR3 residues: CASSFGTSVYNEQFF. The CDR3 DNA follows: TGTGCCAGCAGTTTCGGGACTAGCGTTTACAATGAGCAGTTCTTC.

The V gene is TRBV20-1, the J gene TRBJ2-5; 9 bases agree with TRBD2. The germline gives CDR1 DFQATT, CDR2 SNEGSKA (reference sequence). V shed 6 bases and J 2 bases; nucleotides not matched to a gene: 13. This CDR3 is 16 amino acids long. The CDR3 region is CSASGASGVLQETQYF. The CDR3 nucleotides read TGCAGTGCCTCAGGGGCTAGCGGGGTGTTACAAGAGACCCAGTACTTC.

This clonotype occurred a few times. The CDR3 region is CASAKPRDEHNEQFF. The CDR3 nucleotides are TGTGCCAGCGCAAAACCACGGGACGAACACAATGAGCAGTTCTTC. The chain couples TRBV6-2 or TRBV6-3 to TRBJ2-1, with D possibly being TRBD1 or TRBD2 (5 bases each). Germline V CDR1 and CDR2: MNHEY, SVGEGT. This CDR3 has 15 residues. The V end lost 8 bases, the J end lost 5 bases, and 19 bases lay between the germline ends.

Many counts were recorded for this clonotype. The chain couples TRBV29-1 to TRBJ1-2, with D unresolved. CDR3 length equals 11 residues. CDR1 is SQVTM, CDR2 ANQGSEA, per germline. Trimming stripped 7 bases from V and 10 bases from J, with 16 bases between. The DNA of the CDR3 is TGCAGCGCCCAACAGTGGACCGACTACACCTTC. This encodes CSAQQWTDYTF.

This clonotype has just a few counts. The DNA of the CDR3 is TGTGCCAGCAGTCCCACCCGCCAGGGAGTTGGTTACACCTTC. Translated: CASSPTRQGVGYTF. The chain combines TRBV11-2 with TRBJ1-2; maybe TRBD1 (5 bases). The CDR3 totals 14 residues. Germline-derived CDR1 and CDR2 are SGHAT and FQNNGV. V dropped 6 bases and J dropped 11 bases, with 22 bases sitting between them.

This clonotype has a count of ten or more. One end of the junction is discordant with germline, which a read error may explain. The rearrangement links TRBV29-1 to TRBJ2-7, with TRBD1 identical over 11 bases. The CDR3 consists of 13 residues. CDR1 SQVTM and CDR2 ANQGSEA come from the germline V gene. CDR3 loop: CGIRTGGGYEQYF. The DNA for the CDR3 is TGTGGGATAAGGACAGGGGGCGGCTACGAGCAGTACTTC.

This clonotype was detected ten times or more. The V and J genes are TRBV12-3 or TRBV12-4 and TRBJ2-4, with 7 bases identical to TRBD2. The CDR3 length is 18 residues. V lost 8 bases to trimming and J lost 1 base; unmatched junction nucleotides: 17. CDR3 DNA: TGTGCCAGCCCTAGCGGTTATGGGAGAGTAAAGGCCAAAAACATTCAGTACTTC. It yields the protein CASPSGYGRVKAKNIQYF.

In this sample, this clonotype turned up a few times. CDR3 residues: CSVETAGFGSDEQFF. CDR3 DNA: TGCAGCGTTGAGACTGCCGGGTTCGGATCCGATGAGCAGTTCTTC. The J gene is TRBJ2-1, the V gene TRBV29-1; D ambiguous. With 3 bases removed from V and 8 bases from J, the gap between germline ends came to 20 bases. Germline assignment: CDR1 SQVTM and CDR2 ANQGSEA. The length of the CDR3 is 15 residues.

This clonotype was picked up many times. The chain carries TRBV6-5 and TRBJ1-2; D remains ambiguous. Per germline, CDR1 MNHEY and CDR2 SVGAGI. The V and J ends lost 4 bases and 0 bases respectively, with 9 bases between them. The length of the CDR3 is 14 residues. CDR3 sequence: CASSLDGANYGYTF. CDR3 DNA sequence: TGTGCCAGCAGTTTGGACGGAGCTAACTATGGCTACACCTTC.

For the CDR3, the DNA is TGTGCCAGCAGCCCCGGACTAGCGACCCACGAGCAGTACTTC. Its protein is CASSPGLATHEQYF. The chain links TRBV2 to TRBJ2-7; 9 nucleotides match TRBD2. The CDR3 covers 14 residues. CDR1 is SNHLY and CDR2 is FYNNEI in the germline V gene. V lost 6 bases and J lost 5; bases outside the gene matches: 8.

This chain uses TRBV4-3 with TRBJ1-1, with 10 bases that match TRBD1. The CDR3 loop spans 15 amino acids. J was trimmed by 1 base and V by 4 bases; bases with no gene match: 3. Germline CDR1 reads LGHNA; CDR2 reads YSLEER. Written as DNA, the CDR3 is TGCGCCAGCAGCCTCCGGGACAGGGGGAACACTGAAGCTTTCTTT. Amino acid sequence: CASSLRDRGNTEAFF.

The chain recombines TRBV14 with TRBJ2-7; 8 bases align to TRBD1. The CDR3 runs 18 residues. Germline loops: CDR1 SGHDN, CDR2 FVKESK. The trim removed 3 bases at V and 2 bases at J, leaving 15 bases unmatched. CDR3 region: CASSHRRDRYKVTYEQYF. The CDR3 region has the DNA TGTGCCAGCAGCCATCGACGGGACAGGTATAAGGTAACCTACGAGCAGTACTTC.

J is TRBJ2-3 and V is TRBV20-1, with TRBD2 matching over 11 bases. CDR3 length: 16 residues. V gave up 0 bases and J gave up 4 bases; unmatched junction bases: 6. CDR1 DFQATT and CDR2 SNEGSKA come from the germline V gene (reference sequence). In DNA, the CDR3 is TGCAGTGCTAGAGATCCCTCTAGCGGGAGGTCAGATACGCAGTATTTT. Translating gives CSARDPSSGRSDTQYF.

The CDR3 DNA follows: TGTGCCAGCAGTCGTATGACAGGGGTAGGAAATCAGCCCCAGCATTTT. It yields the protein CASSRMTGVGNQPQHF. J is TRBJ1-5 and V is TRBV6-2 or TRBV6-3; 8 bases fit TRBD1. The CDR3 runs to 16 residues. CDR1 MNHEY and CDR2 SVGEGT come from the germline V gene. V gave up 5 bases and J gave up 4 bases; unmatched junction bases: 10.

The CDR3 loop reads CAWTGTSANQETQYF. The CDR3 DNA follows: TGTGCCTGGACCGGGACTAGCGCTAACCAAGAGACCCAGTACTTC. The chain carries TRBV30 and TRBJ2-5; TRBD2 matches 10 bases. CDR3 length equals 15 residues. V trimming: 4 bases; J trimming: 0 bases; junction bases outside the gene matches: 5. Germline-derived CDR1 and CDR2 are GTSNPN and SVGIG (reference sequence). Looking up the rest from reference TRBV30 and TRBJ2-5 gives the full variable domain: SQTIHQWPATLVQPVGSPLSLECTVEGTSNPNLYWYRQAAGRGLQLLFYSVGIGQISSEVPQNLSASRPQDRQFILSSKKLLLSDSGFYLCAWTGTSANQETQYFGPGTRLLVL.

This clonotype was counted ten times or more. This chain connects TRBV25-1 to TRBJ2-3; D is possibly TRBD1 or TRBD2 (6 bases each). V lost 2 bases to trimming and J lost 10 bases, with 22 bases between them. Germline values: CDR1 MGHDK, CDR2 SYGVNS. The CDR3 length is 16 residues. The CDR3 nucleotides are TGTGCCAGCAGTGAACCGACCGGGGGCTCACCCCGATCGCAGTATTTT. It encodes CASSEPTGGSPRSQYF.

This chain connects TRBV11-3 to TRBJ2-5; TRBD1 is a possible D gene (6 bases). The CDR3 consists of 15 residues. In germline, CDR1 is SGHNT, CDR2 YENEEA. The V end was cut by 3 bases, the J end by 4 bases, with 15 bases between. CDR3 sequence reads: CASSLVPGVVETQYF. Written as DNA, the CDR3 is TGTGCCAGCAGCTTGGTGCCAGGGGTAGTAGAGACCCAGTACTTC.

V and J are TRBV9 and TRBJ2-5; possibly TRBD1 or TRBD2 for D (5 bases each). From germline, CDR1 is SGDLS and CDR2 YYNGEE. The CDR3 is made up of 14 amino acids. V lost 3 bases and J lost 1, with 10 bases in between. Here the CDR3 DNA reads TGTGCCAGCAGCGAACCGGGACCCCAAGAGACCCAGTACTTC. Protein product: CASSEPGPQETQYF.

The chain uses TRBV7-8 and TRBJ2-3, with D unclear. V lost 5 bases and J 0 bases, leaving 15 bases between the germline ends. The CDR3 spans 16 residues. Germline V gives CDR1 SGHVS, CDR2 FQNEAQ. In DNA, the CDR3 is TGTGCCAGCAGCCTAAGTGGTCCAGCTAGCACAGATACGCAGTATTTT. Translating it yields CASSLSGPASTDTQYF.

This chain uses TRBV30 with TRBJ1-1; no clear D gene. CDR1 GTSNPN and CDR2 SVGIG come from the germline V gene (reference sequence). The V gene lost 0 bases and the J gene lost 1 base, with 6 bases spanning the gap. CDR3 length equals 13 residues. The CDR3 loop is CAWSVAQNTEAFF. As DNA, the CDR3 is TGTGCCTGGAGTGTAGCCCAGAACACTGAAGCTTTCTTT. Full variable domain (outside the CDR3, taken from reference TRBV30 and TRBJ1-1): SQTIHQWPATLVQPVGSPLSLECTVEGTSNPNLYWYRQAAGRGLQLLFYSVGIGQISSEVPQNLSASRPQDRQFILSSKKLLLSDSGFYLCAWSVAQNTEAFFGQGTRLTVV.

The CDR3 DNA follows: TGTGCCAGCAGCCTTCGACCTAGCGGGGGGGTTCTAGATGAGCAGTTCTTC. Translating it yields CASSLRPSGGVLDEQFF. The rearrangement joins TRBV11-2 to TRBJ2-1; 12 bases line up with TRBD2. Germline V CDR1 and CDR2: SGHAT, FQNNGV. V gave up 5 bases and J gave up 8 bases; unmatched junction bases: 13. The CDR3 contains 17 residues.

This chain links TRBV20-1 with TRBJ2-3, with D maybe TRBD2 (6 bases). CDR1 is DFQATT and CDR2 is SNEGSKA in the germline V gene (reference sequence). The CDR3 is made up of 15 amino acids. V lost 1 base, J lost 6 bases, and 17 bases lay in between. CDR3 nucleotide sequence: TGCAGTGCTAGAGGGCGGGAATCTCTTTTTGATACGCAGTATTTT. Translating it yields CSARGRESLFDTQYF.

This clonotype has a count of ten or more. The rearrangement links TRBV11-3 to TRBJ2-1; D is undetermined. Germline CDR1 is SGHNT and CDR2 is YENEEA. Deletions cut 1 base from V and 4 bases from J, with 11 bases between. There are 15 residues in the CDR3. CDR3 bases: TGTGCCAGCAGCTTAGGCAGTCGGGCTTACAATGAGCAGTTCTTC. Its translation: CASSLGSRAYNEQFF.

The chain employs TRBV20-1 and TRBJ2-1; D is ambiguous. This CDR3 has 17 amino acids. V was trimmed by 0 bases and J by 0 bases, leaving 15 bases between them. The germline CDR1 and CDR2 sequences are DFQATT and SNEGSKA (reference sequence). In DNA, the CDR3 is TGCAGTGCTAGAGATGTAGAAGGGTTCGGCTCCTACAATGAGCAGTTCTTC. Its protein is CSARDVEGFGSYNEQFF.

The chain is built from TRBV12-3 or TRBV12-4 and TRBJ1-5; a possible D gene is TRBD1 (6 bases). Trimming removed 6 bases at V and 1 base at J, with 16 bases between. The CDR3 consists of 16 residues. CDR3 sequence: CASRLPQGTSNQPQHF. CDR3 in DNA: TGTGCCAGCAGACTCCCCCAGGGGACGAGCAATCAGCCCCAGCATTTT.

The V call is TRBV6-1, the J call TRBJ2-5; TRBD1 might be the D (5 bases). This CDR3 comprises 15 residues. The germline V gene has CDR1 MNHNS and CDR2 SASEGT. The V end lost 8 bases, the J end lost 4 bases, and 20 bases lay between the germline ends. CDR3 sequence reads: CASRARRADLETQYF. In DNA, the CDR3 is TGTGCCAGCCGGGCGCGCAGGGCAGATCTAGAGACCCAGTACTTC.

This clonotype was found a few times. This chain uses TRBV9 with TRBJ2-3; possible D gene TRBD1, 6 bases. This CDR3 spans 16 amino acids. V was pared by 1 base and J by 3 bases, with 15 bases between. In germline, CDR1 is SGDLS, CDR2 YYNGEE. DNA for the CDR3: TGTGCCAGCAGCGTAAATGGGGGCGCAAGGACAGATACGCAGTATTTT. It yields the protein CASSVNGGARTDTQYF.

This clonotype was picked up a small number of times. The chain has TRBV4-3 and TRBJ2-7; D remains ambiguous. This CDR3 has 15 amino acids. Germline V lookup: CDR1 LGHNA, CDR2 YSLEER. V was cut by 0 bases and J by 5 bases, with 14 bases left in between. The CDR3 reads CASSQDAWGMDEQYF. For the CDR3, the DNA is TGCGCCAGCAGCCAAGATGCCTGGGGTATGGACGAGCAGTACTTC.